Listed here are 22 T cell receptor beta chains from one sample, sequenced in a study of blood T cell repertoires in COVID-19. Clones were sequenced by immunoSEQ multiplex PCR, and TCRdb holds only the in-frame ones, with some missing. The sample records 250,000 to 300,000 clones, 75% to 90% being singletons. The specimen sequenced was PBMCs or T cells enriched from blood (not recorded which). The receptors were sampled from a woman aged 40 to 50 who had recovered from COVID-19.

This chain joins TRBV2 and TRBJ2-7; D may be TRBD1 (6 bases). With 3 bases removed from V and 0 bases from J, the gap between germline ends came to 9 bases. The CDR3 consists of 14 residues. The V gene's germline CDR1 is SNHLY and CDR2 FYNNEI. The CDR3 loop is CASSEGRGSYEQYF. In DNA, the CDR3 is TGTGCCAGCAGTGAGGGCAGGGGCTCCTACGAGCAGTACTTC.

The table lists this clone with a count of one. The chain links TRBV25-1 to TRBJ2-3, with D possibly TRBD2 on 6 matching bases. Trimming stripped 1 base from V and 5 bases from J, with 7 bases between. Germline V CDR1 and CDR2: MGHDK, SYGVNS. The CDR3 is 13 amino acids. This chain's CDR3 is CASSEFGGDTQYF. CDR3 bases: TGTGCCAGCAGTGAATTCGGGGGAGATACGCAGTATTTT.

In DNA, the CDR3 is TGTGCCAGCAGCGGCGGAGACCCCACAGATACGCAGTATTTT. It translates to CASSGGDPTDTQYF. The V and J genes are TRBV6-5 and TRBJ2-3; no clear D gene. With 6 bases removed from V and 2 bases from J, the gap between germline ends came to 12 bases. Germline V lookup: CDR1 MNHEY, CDR2 SVGAGI. This CDR3 comprises 14 residues.

The chain has TRBV11-2 and TRBJ1-2; TRBD1 matches at 12 bases. The J segment lost 0 bases and the V segment lost 1 base, leaving 6 bases of the junction unmatched. Per the germline V gene, CDR1 is SGHAT and CDR2 is FQNNGV. This CDR3 spans 18 amino acids. The CDR3 is CASSLVRDRGPSNYGYTF. CDR3 DNA: TGTGCCAGCAGCTTAGTCCGGGACAGGGGGCCCTCTAACTATGGCTACACCTTC. The entire variable domain, with the rest obtained from reference TRBV11-2 and TRBJ1-2, is as follows: EAGVAQSPRYKIIEKRQSVAFWCNPISGHATLYWYQQILGQGPKLLIQFQNNGVVDDSQLPKDRFSAERLKGVDSTLKIQPAKLEDSAVYLCASSLVRDRGPSNYGYTFGSGTRLTVV.

The rearrangement joins TRBV4-3 to TRBJ2-7; 9 bases are shared with TRBD2. CDR1 LGHNA and CDR2 YSLEER come from the germline V gene. The CDR3 length is 15 residues. V shed 5 bases and J 4 bases; nucleotides not matched to a gene: 9. The CDR3 here is CASSLRSSGSYEQYF. In nucleotides, the CDR3 is TGCGCCAGCAGCTTACGGAGTAGCGGGAGTTACGAGCAGTACTTC.

The chain links TRBV5-1 to TRBJ1-2; 9 nucleotides line up with TRBD1. V shed 4 bases and J 5 bases; nucleotides not matched to a gene: 9. The CDR3 is 15 residues long. Looked up from germline, CDR1 is SGHRS and CDR2 is YFSETQ. CDR3: CASSDRDRVGYGYTF. The DNA of the CDR3 is TGCGCCAGCAGCGACCGGGACAGGGTTGGGTATGGCTACACCTTC.

This clone has more than one count but fewer than ten. The DNA of the CDR3 is TGTGCCAGCAGTACCCACAGTGATGGCTACACCTTC. Residues: CASSTHSDGYTF. The chain links TRBV12-3 or TRBV12-4 to TRBJ1-2; no clear D gene. V was cut by 5 bases and J by 6 bases, with 10 bases left in between. The CDR3 contains 12 residues.

The chain has TRBV7-2 and TRBJ1-2; 9 nucleotides match TRBD1. CDR3 size: 15 residues. V lost 2 bases, J lost 8 bases, and 9 bases stayed unmatched. The germline gives CDR1 SGHTA, CDR2 FQGNSA. The CDR3 spells CASSLSIQGAKGYTF. As DNA, the CDR3 is TGTGCCAGCAGCTTAAGTATACAGGGGGCCAAAGGCTACACCTTC.

The chain couples TRBV11-2 to TRBJ1-6; no reliable D call. The V and J ends lost 2 bases and 5 bases respectively, with 7 bases between them. From germline, CDR1 is SGHAT and CDR2 FQNNGV. The CDR3 covers 14 residues. The CDR3 DNA reads TGTGCCAGCAGCTTACCAAGCAATAATTCACCCCTCCACTTT. Amino acids: CASSLPSNNSPLHF. Full variable domain (remainder filled in from reference TRBV11-2 and TRBJ1-6): EAGVAQSPRYKIIEKRQSVAFWCNPISGHATLYWYQQILGQGPKLLIQFQNNGVVDDSQLPKDRFSAERLKGVDSTLKIQPAKLEDSAVYLCASSLPSNNSPLHFGNGTRLTVT.

This sequence joins TRBV7-3 and TRBJ1-1; TRBD1 agrees at 7 bases. V shed 6 bases, J shed 1 base, and the junction held 8 bases outside the gene matches. Germline V gene sequence: CDR1 SGHTA, CDR2 FQGTGA. CDR3 length: 15 residues. CDR3 sequence (DNA): TGTGCCAGCAGTTACACAGGGGCGTCGAACACTGAAGCTTTCTTT. Protein: CASSYTGASNTEAFF.

This clone showed up just a few times. This chain uses TRBV3-1 (or the pseudogene TRBV3-2) with TRBJ2-2; 9 nucleotides match TRBD2. V shed 2 bases, J shed 3 bases, and the junction held 7 bases outside the gene matches. Germline V gives CDR1 LGHDT, CDR2 YNNKEL (reference sequence). This CDR3 is built from 17 residues. This CDR3 is CASSQSPGLAYTGELFF. Written as DNA, the CDR3 is TGTGCCAGCAGCCAATCACCGGGACTAGCTTACACCGGGGAGCTGTTTTTT.

The chain recombines TRBV7-9 with TRBJ2-3; 10 nucleotides line up with TRBD2. The J segment lost 5 bases and the V segment lost 5 bases, leaving 10 bases of the junction unmatched. The germline CDR1 and CDR2 sequences are SEHNR and FQNEAQ (reference sequence). This CDR3 region has 16 residues. CDR3 coding DNA: TGTGCCAGCAGCAGCCAGCGGGGGGGCCTGGGAGATACGCAGTATTTT. This codes for CASSSQRGGLGDTQYF.

The CDR3 loop is CSASLGQPYEQYF. As DNA, the CDR3 is TGCAGTGCTAGTCTTGGACAGCCCTACGAGCAGTACTTC. The V and J genes are TRBV20-1 and TRBJ2-7, with D possibly being TRBD1 (6 bases). The V end was cut by 3 bases, the J end by 2 bases, with 11 bases between. Germline lookup yields CDR1 DFQATT and CDR2 SNEGSKA (reference sequence). The CDR3 sequence is 13 residues long.

Written as DNA, the CDR3 is TGCGCCAGCAGCCAAGGACGGAGTTATGGCTACACCTTC. Its translation: CASSQGRSYGYTF. The rearrangement links TRBV4-1 to TRBJ1-2, with D unclear. The CDR3 contains 13 residues. V was clipped by 1 base and J by 5 bases, with 8 bases between them. The germline V gene has CDR1 MGHRA and CDR2 YSYEKL.

J is TRBJ1-4 and V is TRBV30; D is unresolved. The CDR3 has 20 residues. Looked up from germline, CDR1 is GTSNPN and CDR2 is SVGIG (reference sequence). Trimming took off 2 bases at V and 4 bases at J, with 29 bases between the two ends. Written as DNA, the CDR3 is TGTGCCTGGAGTCTAACGGGATTAGCGACGATTGGAGGGTTTAATGAAAAACTGTTTTTT. Amino acid sequence: CAWSLTGLATIGGFNEKLFF.

V is TRBV7-9 and J is TRBJ2-7, with D possibly being TRBD1 (6 bases). V was shortened by 5 bases and J by 2 bases, with 16 bases between the two germline ends. This CDR3 region has 15 residues. Germline V gene lookup returns CDR1 SEHNR and CDR2 FQNEAQ (reference sequence). The CDR3 loop reads CASSDSTTGTYEQYF. CDR3 nucleotides: TGTGCCAGCAGCGACTCAACGACAGGTACCTACGAGCAGTACTTC.

The chain carries TRBV28 and TRBJ1-2; D is perhaps TRBD1 (5 bases). The CDR3 totals 12 residues. CDR1 and CDR2 (germline): MDHEN, SYDVKM. The V and J ends lost 6 bases and 8 bases respectively, with 13 bases between them. The CDR3 nucleotides read TGTGCCAGCAGCTACGCAGGGCACGGCTACACCTTC. It specifies CASSYAGHGYTF.

The chain recombines TRBV20-1 with TRBJ1-2; D uncertain. CDR3 length equals 13 residues. The ends were cut back, 3 bases at V and 0 bases at J, with 8 bases in the middle. Per germline, CDR1 DFQATT and CDR2 SNEGSKA (reference sequence). The CDR3 here is CSASLLANYGYTF. CDR3 sequence (DNA): TGCAGTGCTAGTTTGTTAGCTAACTATGGCTACACCTTC.

V is TRBV5-1 and J is TRBJ1-6; D is undetermined. The CDR3 has 14 residues. Germline lookup yields CDR1 SGHRS and CDR2 YFSETQ. Trimming cost V 0 bases and J 8 bases, with 9 bases left between them. This CDR3 is CASSLEFQDSPLHF. The CDR3 DNA is TGCGCCAGCAGCTTGGAGTTTCAGGATTCACCCCTCCACTTT.

This sequence joins TRBV20-1 and TRBJ1-6, with D possibly matching TRBD1 (5 bases). Germline V CDR1 and CDR2: DFQATT, SNEGSKA (reference sequence). Trimming shortened V by 3 bases and J by 9 bases, and 18 bases separated the two germline ends. This CDR3 spans 15 amino acids. The CDR3 coding sequence is TGCAGTGCTAGTACCCCGGCGGGGGGAGGTTCACCCCTCCACTTT. It specifies CSASTPAGGGSPLHF.

This chain uses TRBV4-2 with TRBJ2-7, with TRBD1 matching 8 bases. Germline values: CDR1 LGHNA, CDR2 YNFKEQ. CDR3 length: 14 residues. The trim removed 1 base at V and 4 bases at J, leaving 3 bases unmatched. CDR3 sequence: CASSQGTGKYEQYF. In nucleotides, the CDR3 is TGTGCCAGCAGCCAAGGGACAGGGAAATACGAGCAGTACTTC.

The chain combines TRBV27 with TRBJ1-6, with a tentative D call TRBD1 (6 bases). Between the trimmed V and J ends, which lost 6 bases and 5 bases, there was a span of 11 bases. The CDR3 contains 14 residues. Germline loops: CDR1 MNHEY, CDR2 SMNVEV (reference sequence). CDR3 nucleotides: TGTGCCAGCAGAAGGAACAGGGATAATTCACCCCTCCACTTT. Protein product: CASRRNRDNSPLHF.